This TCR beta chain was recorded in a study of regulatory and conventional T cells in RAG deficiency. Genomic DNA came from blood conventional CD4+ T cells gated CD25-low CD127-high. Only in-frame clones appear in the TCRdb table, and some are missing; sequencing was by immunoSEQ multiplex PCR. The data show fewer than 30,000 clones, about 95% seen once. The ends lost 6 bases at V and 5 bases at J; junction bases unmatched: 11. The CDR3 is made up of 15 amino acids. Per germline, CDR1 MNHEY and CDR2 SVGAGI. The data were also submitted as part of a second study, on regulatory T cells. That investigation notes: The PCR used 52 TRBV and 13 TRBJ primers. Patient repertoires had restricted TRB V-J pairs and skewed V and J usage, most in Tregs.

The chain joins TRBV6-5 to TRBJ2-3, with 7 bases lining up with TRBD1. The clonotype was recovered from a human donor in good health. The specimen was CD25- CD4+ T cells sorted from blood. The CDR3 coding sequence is TGTGCCAGCAGGACCTTGGGACAGTCAAAAGATACGCAGTATTTT. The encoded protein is CASRTLGQSKDTQYF.